The next 18 T cell receptor beta chains were all read from a single sample in a study of cytomegalovirus exposure and HLA in healthy donors. PCR amplification relied on 60 Vbeta primers (plus 13 Jbeta primers). TCRdb's copy holds only in-frame clones and misses some; the assay was immunoSEQ multiplex PCR. This repertoire includes around 140,000 clones. The sequenced sample consisted of PBMCs. The source is a woman aged 40 to 50 in good health and CMV-seronegative.

The chain joins TRBV27 to TRBJ2-2; D gene ambiguous. The germline CDR1 and CDR2 sequences are MNHEY and SMNVEV (reference sequence). Trimming left V 6 bases short and J 7 bases short, with 9 bases between. This CDR3 has 12 amino acids. CDR3: CASRELNGELFF. Here the CDR3 DNA reads TGTGCCAGCAGGGAACTAAACGGGGAGCTGTTTTTT.

The chain combines TRBV10-3 with TRBJ2-5; the match to TRBD1 covers 10 bases. Per germline, CDR1 ENHRY and CDR2 SYGVKD. This CDR3 has 14 residues. V shed 8 bases and J 3 bases; nucleotides not matched to a gene: 6. The CDR3 coding sequence is TGTGCCATCCGGACAGGGGGTGAGGAAGAGACCCAGTACTTC. Translating it yields CAIRTGGEEETQYF.

V usage is TRBV14 and J usage is TRBJ1-1; 7 nucleotides match TRBD1. The CDR3 consists of 14 residues. J gave up 0 bases and V 7 bases, and 5 bases lay outside the gene matches. Germline V gene lookup returns CDR1 SGHDN and CDR2 FVKESK. The CDR3 spells CASMRQGLNTEAFF. In DNA, the CDR3 is TGTGCCAGCATGAGACAGGGTTTGAACACTGAAGCTTTCTTT.

As concerns this clone: Additional DNA sequences in this sample encode the identical CDR3. The genes are TRBV10-3 and TRBJ2-3; D unclear. CDR1 and CDR2 from the germline V gene are ENHRY and SYGVKD. The CDR3 sequence is 12 residues long. V lost 6 bases, J lost 5 bases, and 9 bases lay in between. The DNA of the CDR3 is TGTGCCATCAGCGACAAACTAGATACGCAGTATTTT. Its protein product is CAISDKLDTQYF.

The CDR3 reads CASSVTGQGALGANVLTF. CDR3 DNA: TGTGCCAGCAGCGTCACGGGACAGGGGGCGCTTGGGGCCAACGTCCTGACTTTC. The chain recombines TRBV9 with TRBJ2-6; 12 bases agree with TRBD1. The V and J ends lost 2 bases and 3 bases, in that order; junction bases with no gene match: 6. Germline V gene sequence: CDR1 SGDLS, CDR2 YYNGEE. This CDR3 comprises 18 residues.

This rearrangement joins TRBV19 to TRBJ1-5; D not certain. Germline assignment: CDR1 LNHDA and CDR2 SQIVND (reference sequence). This CDR3 comprises 16 residues. Trimming removed 3 bases from V and 0 bases from J, with 12 bases in between. CDR3 in DNA: TGTGCCAGTAGTATCCGCCTTGAGGATAGCAATCAGCCCCAGCATTTT. It specifies CASSIRLEDSNQPQHF.

The chain carries TRBV5-1 and TRBJ1-1, with D possibly matching TRBD1 (6 bases). This CDR3 region has 14 residues. The V gene lost 1 base and the J gene lost 2 bases, with 9 bases spanning the gap. CDR1 is SGHRS and CDR2 is YFSETQ in the germline V gene. The chain's CDR3 is CASSLTGFNTEAFF. Here the CDR3 DNA reads TGCGCCAGCAGCTTGACAGGGTTTAACACTGAAGCTTTCTTT.

The chain carries TRBV9 and TRBJ2-5; 9 bases fit TRBD1. V trimming: 3 bases; J trimming: 5 bases; junction bases outside the gene matches: 8. Germline V gives CDR1 SGDLS, CDR2 YYNGEE. The CDR3 contains 15 residues. The CDR3 sequence is CASSGGTGGVETQYF. The CDR3 bases are TGTGCCAGCAGCGGCGGTACAGGGGGCGTTGAGACCCAGTACTTC. The entire variable domain, with the rest obtained from reference TRBV9 and TRBJ2-5, is as follows: DSGVTQTPKHLITATGQRVTLRCSPRSGDLSVYWYQQSLDQGLQFLIQYYNGEERAKGNILERFSAQQFPDLHSELNLSSLELGDSALYFCASSGGTGGVETQYFGPGTRLLVL.

With regard to this clone: Other DNA sequences in this sample translate to the same CDR3. The rearrangement joins TRBV6-5 to TRBJ1-1, with a possible D match to TRBD1 (5 bases). This CDR3 has 14 residues. V lost 4 bases and J 5 bases, leaving 14 bases between the germline ends. Germline V gene sequence: CDR1 MNHEY, CDR2 SVGAGI. CDR3 region: CASSSGRVKTEAFF. DNA of the CDR3: TGTGCCAGCAGTTCGGGCAGGGTAAAGACTGAAGCTTTCTTT.

The chain has TRBV7-9 and TRBJ2-2; TRBD2 is a possible D gene (6 bases). Per the germline V gene, CDR1 is SEHNR and CDR2 is FQNEAQ (reference sequence). The V end lost 3 bases, the J end lost 8 bases, and 10 bases lay between the germline ends. The CDR3 sequence is 13 residues long. The CDR3 DNA sequence: TGTGCCAGCAGCTTCGGAGGGACTGGGGAGCTGTTTTTT. Its translation is CASSFGGTGELFF.

V and J are TRBV28 and TRBJ1-6; D is undetermined. Trimming shortened V by 5 bases and J by 3 bases, and 14 bases separated the two germline ends. Germline values: CDR1 MDHEN, CDR2 SYDVKM. The CDR3 sequence is 16 residues long. CDR3: CASSTLDRGYNSPLHF. The CDR3 nucleotides are TGTGCCAGCAGTACTTTAGATCGGGGCTATAATTCACCCCTCCACTTT.

The gene calls are TRBV2 and TRBJ1-5, with D perhaps matching TRBD1 (5 bases). CDR1 and CDR2 from the germline V gene are SNHLY and FYNNEI. The V and J ends lost 5 bases and 2 bases respectively, with 13 bases between them. This CDR3 is built from 15 residues. CDR3 loop: CASSTSAGRNQPQHF. CDR3 coding DNA: TGTGCCAGCAGTACATCGGCAGGGCGCAATCAGCCCCAGCATTTT.

The chain joins TRBV6-1 to TRBJ1-1, with D unresolved. CDR3 size: 15 residues. Trimming took off 1 base at V and 3 bases at J, with 12 bases between the two ends. CDR1 and CDR2 from the germline V gene are MNHNS and SASEGT. The CDR3 protein is CASSEVRAGYTEAFF. DNA of the CDR3: TGTGCCAGCAGTGAAGTGCGGGCCGGCTACACTGAAGCTTTCTTT.

The chain carries TRBV19 and TRBJ1-4; the match to TRBD1 covers 7 bases. The CDR3 spans 13 residues. The germline V gene has CDR1 LNHDA and CDR2 SQIVND (reference sequence). V gave up 7 bases and J gave up 8 bases; unmatched junction bases: 7. CDR3 region: CASNVVRGEKLFF. Written as DNA, the CDR3 is TGTGCCAGTAACGTCGTCAGGGGGGAAAAACTGTTTTTT.

The rearrangement joins TRBV2 to TRBJ1-5; a weak D match, TRBD1 (6 bases). V dropped 5 bases and J dropped 9 bases, with 17 bases sitting between them. CDR3 size: 14 residues. Per the germline V gene, CDR1 is SNHLY and CDR2 is FYNNEI. The CDR3 coding sequence is TGTGCCAGCAGTATTGGACAGACCCGGGGGCCCCAGCATTTT. Its protein product is CASSIGQTRGPQHF.

The CDR3 region has the DNA TGTGCCAGCTCACCACCGACGCAGGGGGCCGCTTTCTTT. Its translation is CASSPPTQGAAFF. The chain employs TRBV18 and TRBJ1-1, with 8 bases aligning to TRBD1. The J segment lost 11 bases and the V segment lost 0 bases, leaving 5 bases of the junction unmatched. CDR3 length equals 13 residues. Looked up from germline, CDR1 is KGHSH and CDR2 is LQKENI.

As to this clone: The same CDR3 is also encoded by other DNA sequences in this sample. The V and J genes are TRBV7-2 and TRBJ1-1, with D perhaps matching TRBD1 (5 bases). V shed 2 bases and J shed 0 bases, with 7 bases lying between them. Germline-derived CDR1 and CDR2 are SGHTA and FQGNSA. This CDR3 spans 14 amino acids. The CDR3 loop is CASSLRGLNTEAFF. CDR3 DNA sequence: TGTGCCAGCAGCTTAAGGGGTCTGAACACTGAAGCTTTCTTT.

The chain links TRBV4-3 to TRBJ1-1; no firm D call. V lost 0 bases to trimming and J lost 1 base, with 12 bases between them. This CDR3 is built from 16 residues. Looked up from germline, CDR1 is LGHNA and CDR2 is YSLEER. CDR3 in amino acids: CASSQDLARQNTEAFF. Written as DNA, the CDR3 is TGCGCCAGCAGCCAAGATCTGGCCAGGCAGAACACTGAAGCTTTCTTT.